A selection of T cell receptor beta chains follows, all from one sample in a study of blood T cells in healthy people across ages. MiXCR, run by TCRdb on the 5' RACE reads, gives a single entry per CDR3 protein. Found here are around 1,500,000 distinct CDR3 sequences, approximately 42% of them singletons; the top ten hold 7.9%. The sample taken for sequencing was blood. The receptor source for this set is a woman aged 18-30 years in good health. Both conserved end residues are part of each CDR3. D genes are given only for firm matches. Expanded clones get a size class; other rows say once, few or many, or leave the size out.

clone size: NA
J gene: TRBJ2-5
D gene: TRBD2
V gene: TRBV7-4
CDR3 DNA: TGTGCCAGCAGGCGGGACGAGCGGGGGCAAGAGACCCAGTACTTC
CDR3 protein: CASRRDERGQETQYF

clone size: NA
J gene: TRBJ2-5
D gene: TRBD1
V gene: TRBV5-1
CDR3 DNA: TGCGCCAGCAGCTTAGGACAGGGGGTTTATGAGACCCAGTACTTC
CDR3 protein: CASSLGQGVYETQYF

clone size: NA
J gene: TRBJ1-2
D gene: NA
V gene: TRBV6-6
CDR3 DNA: TGTGCCAGCTGGGGTGGGGTTTATGGCTACACCTTC
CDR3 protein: CASWGGVYGYTF

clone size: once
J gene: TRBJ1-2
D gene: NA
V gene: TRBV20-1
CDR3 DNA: TGCAGTGCTAGAGTTCCGGAGGGTGGCTACACCTTC
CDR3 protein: CSARVPEGGYTF

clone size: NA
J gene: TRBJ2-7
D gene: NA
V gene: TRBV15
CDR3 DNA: TGTGCCACTAGGAAGGACTGGAACTCCTACGAGCAGTACTTC
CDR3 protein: CATRKDWNSYEQYF

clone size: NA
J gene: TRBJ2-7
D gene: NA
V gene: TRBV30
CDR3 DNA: TGTGCCTGGAGACCCACAGGGCTTACCTACGAGCAGTACTTC
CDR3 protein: CAWRPTGLTYEQYF

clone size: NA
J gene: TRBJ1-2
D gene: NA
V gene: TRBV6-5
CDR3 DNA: TGTGCCAGCAATACCGGGGGAGACTATGGCTACACCTTC
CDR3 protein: CASNTGGDYGYTF

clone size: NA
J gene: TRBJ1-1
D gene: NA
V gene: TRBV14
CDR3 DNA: TGTGCCAGCAGCCAATTCCGGGGGGATGGAACTGAAGCTTTCTTT
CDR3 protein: CASSQFRGDGTEAFF

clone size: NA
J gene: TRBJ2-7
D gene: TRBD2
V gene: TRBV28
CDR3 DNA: TGTGCCAGCTTAGCGGGGGGGTACTCCTACGAGCAGTACTTC
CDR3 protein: CASLAGGYSYEQYF

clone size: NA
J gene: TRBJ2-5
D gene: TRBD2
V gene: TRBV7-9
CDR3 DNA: TGTGCCAGCAGCTTGAGGCGCCTAGCGGGAGGGTACCAAGAGACCCAGTACTTC
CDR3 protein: CASSLRRLAGGYQETQYF

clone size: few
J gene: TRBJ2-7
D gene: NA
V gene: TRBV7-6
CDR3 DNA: TGTGCCAGCAGCTTCCGGGACTGGGACGAGCAGTACTTC
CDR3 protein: CASSFRDWDEQYF

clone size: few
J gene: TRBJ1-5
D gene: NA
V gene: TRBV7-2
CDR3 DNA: TGTGCCAGCAGCTTAGCCAGGATTAGCAATCAGCCCCAGCATTTT
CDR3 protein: CASSLARISNQPQHF

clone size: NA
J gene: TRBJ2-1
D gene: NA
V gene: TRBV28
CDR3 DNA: TGTGCCAGCAGTTTATGGGGATTTTACAATGAGCGGTTCTTC
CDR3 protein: CASSLWGFYNERFF

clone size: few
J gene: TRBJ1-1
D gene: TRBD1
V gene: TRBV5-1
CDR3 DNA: TGCGCCAGCAGCTTCGGACAGGGTTCAACTGAAGCTTTCTTT
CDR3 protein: CASSFGQGSTEAFF

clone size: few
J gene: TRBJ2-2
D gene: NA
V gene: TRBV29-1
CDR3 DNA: TGCAGCGTTGAAGGTCAGAGACCCGGGGAGCTGTTTTTT
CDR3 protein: CSVEGQRPGELFF

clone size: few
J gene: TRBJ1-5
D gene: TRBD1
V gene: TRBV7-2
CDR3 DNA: TGTGCCAGCAGCTGGGTCGGGACAGGTATCCTAGGGCAGCCCCAGCATTTT
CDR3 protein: CASSWVGTGILGQPQHF